This TCR beta chain was observed in a study of T cell repertoires in cytomegalovirus infection. Study overall: The study used recently identified HLA-C-restricted and well-studied HLA-B-restricted CMV epitopes. It can be stated that public TCR beta signatures indicated CMV infection as well as a matching HLA type.

TCRdb recomputed calls from the reads with MiXCR, one row per CDR3 protein. The data show 700,000 to 900,000 distinct CDR3 sequences, almost 30% seen once. As concerns this clonotype: Its specificity is unknown.

V lost 5 bases, J lost 5 bases, and 3 bases stayed unmatched. The CDR3 is made up of 13 amino acids. Study results and caveats: There were HLA-C-restricted CMV-specific TCR beta clonotypes dominating the ex vivo response. Of the TCR beta families, the public ones yielded a cumulative frequency that identified carriers of CMV plus the relevant HLA.

This TCR derives from a human donor in good health (CMV status not recorded). Some clones in this sample may be carry-over from other donors' samples. The source material was cultured CD8+ T cells from PBMCs, sampled from culture after CMV antigen stimulation. This chain links TRBV12-3 or TRBV12-4 with TRBJ1-5; 7 bases line up with TRBD1. This CDR3 is CASSGTVHQPQHF. In DNA form, the CDR3 reads TGTGCCAGCAGTGGGACAGTCCATCAGCCCCAGCATTTT.